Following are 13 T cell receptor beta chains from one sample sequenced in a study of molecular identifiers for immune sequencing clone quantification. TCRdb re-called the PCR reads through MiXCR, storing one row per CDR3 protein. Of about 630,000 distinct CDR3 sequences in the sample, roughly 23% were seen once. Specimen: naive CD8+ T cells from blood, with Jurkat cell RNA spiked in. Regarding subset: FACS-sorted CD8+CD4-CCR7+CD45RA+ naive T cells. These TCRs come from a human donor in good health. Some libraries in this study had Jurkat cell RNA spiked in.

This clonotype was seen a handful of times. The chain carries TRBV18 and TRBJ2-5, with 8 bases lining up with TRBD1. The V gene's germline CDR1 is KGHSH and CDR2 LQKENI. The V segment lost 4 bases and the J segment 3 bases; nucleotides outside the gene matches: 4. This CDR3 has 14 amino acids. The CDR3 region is CASSRTGQEETQYF. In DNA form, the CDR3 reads TGTGCCAGCTCACGAACGGGACAGGAAGAGACCCAGTACTTC.

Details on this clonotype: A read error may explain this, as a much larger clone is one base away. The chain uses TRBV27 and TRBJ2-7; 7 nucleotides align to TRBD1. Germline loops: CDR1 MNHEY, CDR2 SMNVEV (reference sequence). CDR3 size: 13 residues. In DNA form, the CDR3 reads TGTGCCAGCAGACAGGGGCCTGCCTACGAGCAGCACTTC. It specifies CASRQGPAYEQHF.

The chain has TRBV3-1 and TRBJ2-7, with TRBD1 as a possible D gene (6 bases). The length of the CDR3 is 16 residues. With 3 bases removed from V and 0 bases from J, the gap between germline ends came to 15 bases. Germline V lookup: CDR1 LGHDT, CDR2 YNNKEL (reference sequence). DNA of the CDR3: TGTGCCAGCAGCCAGCCTCCTGGACAGAGCTCCTACGAGCAGTACTTC. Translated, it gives CASSQPPGQSSYEQYF.

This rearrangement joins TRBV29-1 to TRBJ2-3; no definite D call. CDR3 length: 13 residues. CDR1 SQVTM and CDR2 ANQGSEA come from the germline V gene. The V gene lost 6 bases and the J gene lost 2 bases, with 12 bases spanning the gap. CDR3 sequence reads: CSVGWLTTDTQYF. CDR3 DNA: TGCAGCGTAGGGTGGCTAACCACAGATACGCAGTATTTT.

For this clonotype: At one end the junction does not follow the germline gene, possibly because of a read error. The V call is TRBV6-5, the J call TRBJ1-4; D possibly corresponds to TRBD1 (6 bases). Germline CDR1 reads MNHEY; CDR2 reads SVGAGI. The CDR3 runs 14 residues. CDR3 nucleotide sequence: TGTGCCAGCAGTACACAGGGATCGGATGAAAAACTGTATTTT. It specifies CASSTQGSDEKLYF.

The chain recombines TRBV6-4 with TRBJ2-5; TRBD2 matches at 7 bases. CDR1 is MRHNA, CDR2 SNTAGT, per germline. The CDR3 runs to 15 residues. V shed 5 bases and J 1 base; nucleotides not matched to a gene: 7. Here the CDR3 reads CASSRTASGQETQYF. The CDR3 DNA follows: TGTGCCAGCAGTCGAACAGCTAGCGGCCAAGAGACCCAGTACTTC.

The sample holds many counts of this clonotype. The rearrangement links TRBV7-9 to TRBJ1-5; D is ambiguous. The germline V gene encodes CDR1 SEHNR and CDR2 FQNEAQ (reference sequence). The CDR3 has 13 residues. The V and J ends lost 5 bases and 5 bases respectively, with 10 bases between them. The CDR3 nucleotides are TGTGCCAGCAGCCCGCATTCTGATCAGCCCCAGCATTTT. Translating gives CASSPHSDQPQHF.

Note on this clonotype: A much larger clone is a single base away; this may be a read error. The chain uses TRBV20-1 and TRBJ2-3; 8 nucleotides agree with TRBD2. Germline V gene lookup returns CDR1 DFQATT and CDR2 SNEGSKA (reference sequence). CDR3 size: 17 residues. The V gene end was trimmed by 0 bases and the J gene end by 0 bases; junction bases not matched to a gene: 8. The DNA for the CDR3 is TGCAGTGCTAGAGAGTTGGCTAGCGGGCGTAGCACAGATACGCAGTATTTT. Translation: CSARELASGRSTDTQYF.

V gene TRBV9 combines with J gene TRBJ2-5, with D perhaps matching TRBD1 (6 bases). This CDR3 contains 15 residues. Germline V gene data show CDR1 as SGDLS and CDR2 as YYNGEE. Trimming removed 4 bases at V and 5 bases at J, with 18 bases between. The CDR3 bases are TGTGCCAGCAGCCCAGGGACGTTTCAGGGGGAGACCCAGTACTTC. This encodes CASSPGTFQGETQYF.

CDR3 protein: CAWSATPTDTQYF. The CDR3 coding sequence is TGTGCCTGGAGTGCCACGCCCACAGATACGCAGTATTTT. The chain couples TRBV30 to TRBJ2-3; no clear D gene. This CDR3 comprises 13 residues. The V gene lost 1 base and the J gene lost 2 bases, with 7 bases spanning the gap. Germline V CDR1 and CDR2: GTSNPN, SVGIG (reference sequence).

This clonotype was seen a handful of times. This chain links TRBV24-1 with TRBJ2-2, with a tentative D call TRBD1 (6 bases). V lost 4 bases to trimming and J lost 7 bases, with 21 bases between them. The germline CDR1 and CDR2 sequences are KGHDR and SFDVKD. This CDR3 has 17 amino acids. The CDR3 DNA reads TGTGCCACCAGTGACCACGCCGGGACAATCACGATCGGGGAGCTGTTTTTT. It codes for CATSDHAGTITIGELFF.

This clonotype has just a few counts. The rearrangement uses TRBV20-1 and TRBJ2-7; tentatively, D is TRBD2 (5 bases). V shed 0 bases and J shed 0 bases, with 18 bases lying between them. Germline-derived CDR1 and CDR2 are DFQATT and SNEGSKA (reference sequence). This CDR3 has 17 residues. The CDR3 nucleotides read TGCAGTGCTAGAGATTACCTTATGAGCGGAAACTCCTACGAGCAGTACTTC. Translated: CSARDYLMSGNSYEQYF.

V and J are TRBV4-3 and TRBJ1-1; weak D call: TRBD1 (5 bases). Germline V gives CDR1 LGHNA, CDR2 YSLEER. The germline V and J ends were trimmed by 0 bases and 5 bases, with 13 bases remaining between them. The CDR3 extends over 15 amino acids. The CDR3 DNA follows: TGCGCCAGCAGCCAAGACCTTACAGAGGGGACTGAAGCTTTCTTT. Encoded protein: CASSQDLTEGTEAFF.